The present T cell receptor beta chain was sequenced within a study of shared clonotypes between healthy human individuals (dated by TCRdb to the early 2020s). Concerning the study at large: A couple of women and three men aged 18 to 49 years were included in the cohort. Per donor, three plates each were used for CD4 naive and CD4 memory, two for CD8 naive, and one for CD8 memory. To estimate repertoire size and how much clonotype sharing occurs between individuals, the study deeply sequenced the blood TCR repertoires of about five healthy adults. To increase sequencing depth and limit assay-specific biases, different laboratories used diverse techniques to prepare libraries and sequence TCR repertoires. Leukapheresis yielded between about 0.85 and 10 billion PBMCs per donor.

CDR1 MDHEN and CDR2 SYDVKM were looked up in the germline V gene. V is trimmed back by 6 bases and J by 6 bases, and the junction contains 9 bases that no gene match accounts for. Reading from cysteine to phenylalanine, the CDR3 counts 14 amino acids. The read is trimmed to its CDR3 DNA, 42 bases read in frame from base 1. Study-wide findings and limitations: Larger estimated clonotype richness was generally found for naive subsets than for memory subsets. Sampling was restricted to blood, and TCR repertoires in tissue are likely to differ from TCR repertoires in blood. Incomplete sequencing was indicated by rarefaction of sorted-subset datasets, despite the large sequencing depth. Higher generation probabilities were observed for clonotypes shared by all four sorted-subset donors than for non-shared clonotypes. Across a handful of donors, about 5.2% of naive CD4, roughly 3.5% of naive CD8, 2.3% of memory CD4, and roughly 0.41% of memory CD8 clonotypes were shared. Pairwise subsampling led to the expectation that sequencing depth would affect the degree of clonotype sharing among donors. The small number of donors limited the genetic and exposure-history diversity represented.

CD8 naive samples consisted of CD45RO-negative cells that were positively selected for CCR7, yielding a CD45RA+CCR7+ population without TemRA cells. The donors were healthy, HIV-negative adults with no recently reported acute infections or vaccinations. Every donor was a Caucasian adult living in Nashville, Tennessee, USA. After blood collection by leukapheresis, PBMCs were isolated using Ficoll-Histopaque density gradient centrifugation and then cryopreserved in the vapor phase of liquid nitrogen. Analytical flow cytometry was used to check the purity and quantity of every magnetically sorted T cell population. Genomic DNA was isolated from each sorted fraction and quantified by UV absorbance on a Nanodrop 2000c. Using the deep immunoSEQ assay, TCR CDR3 regions were amplified from genomic DNA by multiplex PCR. For each cell subset, the extracted genomic DNA was distributed evenly across all wells of several immunoSEQ 96-well plates, and each plate served as one replicate. For sorted subsets, approximately 210 ng genomic DNA, equal to some 30,000 T cell genomes, was loaded into each replicate PCR. Purified libraries were quantified with a Qubit 3.0 fluorometer, sized on a Bioanalyzer 2100, and re-quantified with the KAPA Library Quantification kit. Each immunoSEQ 96-well plate was sequenced on its own single-read 150-cycle Illumina NextSeq 550 flow cell. Regarding the original processing steps: Because the immunoSEQ output included only junctional sequences and no quality scores, the filtering could not be the same as the filtering used for full-length reads. Sequences were annotated with PyIR, a Python wrapper for IgBLAST v1.9, and V/J genes and CDR3 were assigned using IMGT germline references. Any read was removed if the V/J assignment was weak (E-value above 1e-6), the CDR3 was missing, or the read contained stop codons, out-of-frame junctions, or ambiguous translated residues. V3J clonotypes were defined by identical inferred V gene, J gene, and CDR3 amino acid sequence. The percentage overlap between two repertoires was calculated by dividing the number of shared unique clonotypes by the size of the smaller repertoire. Richness of each repertoire was evaluated using RTK rarefaction, the Chao1 estimator, and Recon v2.1 estimates of unobserved clonotypes. For all TCRbeta clonotypes obtained by the gDNA method from a few donors, generation probabilities were computed with OLGA. TCRdb mirrors the immuneACCESS table, restricted to in-frame sequences. Some clones are absent from its copies; in checked studies, under half trace to an unresolved V gene, and the reason for the others is unknown. The D gene and trimming were derived from the DNA, and the V and J assignments and clone size from that table. In all, the sample holds 2 million to 2.5 million clones, and around 93% of those were seen once. The ten biggest clones cover more than 1.5% of the sample.

Comments on this clone: Its antigen target is currently unknown. No much larger clonotype is one base removed from it; base qualities were not supplied.

This receptor was identified in a young man in good health. Some clones in this sample may be carry-over from other donors' samples. The sequencing sample was made of naive CD8+ T cells from PBMCs. The cell subset or site tag for this specimen amounts to: CD45RA+CCR7+. The rearrangement joined TRBV28 to TRBJ2-7; 9 nucleotides in the junction match TRBD1. The DNA sequence is given as TGTGCCAGCAGGGACCCGGGACAGGGTTTCGAGCAGTACTTC. Its translation is CASRDPGQGFEQYF.